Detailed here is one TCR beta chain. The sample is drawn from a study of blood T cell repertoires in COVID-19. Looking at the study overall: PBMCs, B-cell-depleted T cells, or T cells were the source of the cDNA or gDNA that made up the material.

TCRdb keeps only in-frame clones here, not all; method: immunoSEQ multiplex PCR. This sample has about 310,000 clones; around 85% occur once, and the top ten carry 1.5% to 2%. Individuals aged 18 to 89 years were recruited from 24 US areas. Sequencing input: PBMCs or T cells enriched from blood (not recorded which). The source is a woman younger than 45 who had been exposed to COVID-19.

CDR3 sequence: CASSPPGDTSPLHF. CDR3 DNA sequence: TGTGCCAGCAGTCCCCCAGGGGATACTTCACCCCTCCACTTT. The V and J genes are TRBV2 and TRBJ1-6; D perhaps matches TRBD1 (6 bases). Germline V gene data show CDR1 as SNHLY and CDR2 as FYNNEI. CDR3 length: 14 residues. The V end lost 5 bases, the J end lost 9 bases, and 14 bases lay between the germline ends. Variable domain in full (rest from reference TRBV2 and TRBJ1-6): EPEVTQTPSHQVTQMGQEVILRCVPISNHLYFYWYRQILGQKVEFLVSFYNNEISEKSEIFDDQFSVERPDGSNFTLKIRSTKLEDSAMYFCASSPPGDTSPLHFGNGTRLTVT.